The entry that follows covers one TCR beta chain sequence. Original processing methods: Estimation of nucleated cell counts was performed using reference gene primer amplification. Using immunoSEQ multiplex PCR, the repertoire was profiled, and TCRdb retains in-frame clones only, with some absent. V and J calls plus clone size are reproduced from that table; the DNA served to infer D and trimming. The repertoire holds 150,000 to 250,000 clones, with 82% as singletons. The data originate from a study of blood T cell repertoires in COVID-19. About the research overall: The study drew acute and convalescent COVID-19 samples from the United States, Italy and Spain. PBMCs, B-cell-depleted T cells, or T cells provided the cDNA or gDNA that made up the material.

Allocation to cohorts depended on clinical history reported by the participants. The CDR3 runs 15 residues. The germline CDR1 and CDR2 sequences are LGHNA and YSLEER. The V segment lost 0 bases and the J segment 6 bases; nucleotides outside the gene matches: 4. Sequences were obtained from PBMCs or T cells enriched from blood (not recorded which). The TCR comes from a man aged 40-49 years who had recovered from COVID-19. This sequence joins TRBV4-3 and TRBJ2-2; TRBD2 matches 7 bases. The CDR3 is CASSQEGGRAGELFF. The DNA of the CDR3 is TGCGCCAGCAGCCAAGAGGGCGGGAGAGCCGGGGAGCTGTTTTTT.